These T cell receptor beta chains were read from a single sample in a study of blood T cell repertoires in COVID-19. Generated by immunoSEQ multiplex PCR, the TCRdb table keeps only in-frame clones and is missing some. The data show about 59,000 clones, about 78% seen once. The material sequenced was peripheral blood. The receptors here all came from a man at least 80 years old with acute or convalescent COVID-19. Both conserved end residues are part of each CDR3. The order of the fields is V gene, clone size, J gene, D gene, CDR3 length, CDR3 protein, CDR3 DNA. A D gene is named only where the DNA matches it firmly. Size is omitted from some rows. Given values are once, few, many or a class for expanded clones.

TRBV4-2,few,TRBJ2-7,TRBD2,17,CASSQLQLAEGSYEQYF,TGTGCCAGCAGCCAACTACAACTAGCGGAGGGATCCTACGAGCAGTACTTC
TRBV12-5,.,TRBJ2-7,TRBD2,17,CASGPGLAGGPGYEQYF,TGTGCTAGTGGTCCGGGACTAGCGGGAGGGCCGGGCTACGAGCAGTACTTC
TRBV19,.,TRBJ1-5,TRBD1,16,CASSIGGTGIYQPQHF,TGTGCCAGTAGTATAGGTGGGACAGGCATCTATCAGCCCCAGCATTTT
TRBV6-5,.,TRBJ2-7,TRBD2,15,CASILAGDGSYEQYF,TGTGCCAGCATTTTAGCGGGAGATGGGTCCTACGAGCAGTACTTC
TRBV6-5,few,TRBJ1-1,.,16,CASSYSEFPKNTEAFF,TGTGCCAGCAGTTACTCGGAGTTTCCGAAGAACACTGAAGCTTTCTTT
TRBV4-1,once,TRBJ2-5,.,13,CASSEGDRETQYF,TGCGCCAGCAGTGAGGGCGATCGAGAGACCCAGTACTTC
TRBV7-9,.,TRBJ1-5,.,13,CASSPIESQPQHF,TGTGCCAGCAGCCCCATAGAGAGTCAGCCCCAGCATTTT
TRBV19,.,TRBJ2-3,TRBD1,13,CASARQGTDTQYF,TGTGCCAGCGCGCGACAGGGAACAGATACGCAGTATTTT
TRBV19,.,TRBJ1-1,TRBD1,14,CASSQDRVNTEAFF,TGTGCCAGTAGTCAGGACAGGGTGAACACTGAAGCTTTCTTT
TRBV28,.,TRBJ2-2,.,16,CASSLSGNAVAGELFF,TGTGCCAGCAGTTTATCGGGGAATGCGGTGGCCGGGGAGCTGTTTTTT
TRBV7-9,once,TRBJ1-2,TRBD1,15,CASSLDGTDNYGYTF,TGTGCCAGCAGCCTGGACGGGACAGATAACTATGGCTACACCTTC
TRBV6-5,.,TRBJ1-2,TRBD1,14,CASYWTGGNYGYTF,TGTGCCAGCTACTGGACAGGGGGTAACTATGGCTACACCTTC
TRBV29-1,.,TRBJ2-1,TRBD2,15,CSVTTGTNIYNEQFF,TGCAGCGTTACTACCGGGACTAATATTTACAATGAGCAGTTCTTC
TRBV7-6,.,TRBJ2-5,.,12,CASSPGEETQYF,TGTGCCAGCAGCCCCGGGGAGGAGACCCAGTACTTC
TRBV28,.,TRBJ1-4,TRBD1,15,CASSSGQVSNEKLFF,TGTGCCAGCAGCTCGGGACAGGTCTCTAATGAAAAACTGTTTTTT
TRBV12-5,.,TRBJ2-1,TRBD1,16,CASGLTQETGLNEQFF,TGTGCTAGTGGTCTCACCCAGGAGACAGGGCTCAATGAGCAGTTCTTC
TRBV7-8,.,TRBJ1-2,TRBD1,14,CASSFGQGEYGYTF,TGTGCCAGCAGCTTCGGACAGGGTGAATATGGCTACACCTTC
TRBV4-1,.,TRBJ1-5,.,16,CASSQPLEGRSHPQHF,TGCGCCAGCAGCCAACCCCTCGAGGGCAGGAGTCATCCCCAGCATTTT
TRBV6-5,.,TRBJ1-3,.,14,CASSKRRSGNTIYF,TGTGCCAGCAGTAAACGCAGATCCGGAAACACCATATATTTT
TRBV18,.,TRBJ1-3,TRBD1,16,CASSPGTGGSGNTIYF,TGTGCCAGCTCACCCGGGACAGGGGGCTCTGGAAACACCATATATTTT
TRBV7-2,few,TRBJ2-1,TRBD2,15,CASRPTSGANNEQFF,TGTGCCAGCAGACCCACTAGCGGGGCCAACAATGAGCAGTTCTTC
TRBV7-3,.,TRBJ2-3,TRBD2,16,CASSPRGTIHTDTQYF,TGTGCCAGCAGCCCCCGGGGGACTATCCACACAGATACGCAGTATTTT
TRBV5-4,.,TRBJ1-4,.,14,CASSFKSGNEKLFF,TGTGCCAGCAGCTTTAAATCCGGTAATGAAAAACTGTTTTTT
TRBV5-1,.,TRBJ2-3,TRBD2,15,CASSLDGSGGAQQYF,TGCGCCAGCAGCTTGGATGGTAGCGGGGGGGCTCAGCAGTATTTT
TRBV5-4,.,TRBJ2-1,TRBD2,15,CASSPTRPGGNEQFF,TGTGCCAGCAGCCCTACTCGACCGGGAGGCAATGAGCAGTTCTTC
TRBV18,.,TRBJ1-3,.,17,CASSPRSGVDSGNTIYF,TGTGCCAGCTCACCACGTTCAGGGGTTGATTCGGGAAACACCATATATTTT
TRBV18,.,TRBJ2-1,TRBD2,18,CASSTTSGGESSYNEQFF,TGTGCCAGCTCAACGACTAGCGGGGGGGAAAGCTCCTACAATGAGCAGTTCTTC
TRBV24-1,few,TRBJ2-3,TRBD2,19,CATSARHRLAGEEADTQYF,TGTGCCACCAGTGCGCGACACAGACTAGCGGGAGAGGAAGCAGATACGCAGTATTTT
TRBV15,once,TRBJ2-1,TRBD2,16,CATSRGGGGRYNEQFF,TGTGCCACCAGCAGAGGTGGCGGGGGACGATACAATGAGCAGTTCTTC
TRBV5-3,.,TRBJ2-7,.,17,CARSLNRGDRSSYEQYF,TGTGCCAGAAGCTTGAATAGGGGTGACAGGAGCTCCTACGAGCAGTACTTC
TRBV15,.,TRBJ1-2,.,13,CATSRIRDTGYTF,TGTGCCACCAGCAGAATCCGGGACACTGGCTACACCTTC
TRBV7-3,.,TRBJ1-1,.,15,CASSLRGGTNTEAFF,TGTGCCAGCAGCTTACGGGGGGGAACGAACACTGAAGCTTTCTTT
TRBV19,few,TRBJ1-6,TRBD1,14,CATRQGAGDSPLHF,TGTGCCACGCGACAGGGGGCTGGGGATTCACCCCTCCACTTT
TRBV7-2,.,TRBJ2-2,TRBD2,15,CASSRTYREAGELFF,TGTGCCAGCAGCCGGACCTACCGGGAGGCCGGGGAGCTGTTTTTT
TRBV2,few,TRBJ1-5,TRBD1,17,CASSEGRGRRGNQPQHF,TGTGCCAGCAGTGAAGGCAGGGGGCGAAGGGGCAATCAGCCCCAGCATTTT
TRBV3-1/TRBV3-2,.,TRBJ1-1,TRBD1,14,CASSPQGGNTEAFF,TGTGCCAGCAGCCCTCAGGGGGGGAACACTGAAGCTTTCTTT
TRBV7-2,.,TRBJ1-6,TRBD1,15,CASSLVGQGRSPLHF,TGTGCCAGCAGCTTAGTGGGACAGGGGAGGTCACCCCTCCACTTT
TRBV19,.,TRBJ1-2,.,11,CASRRVGGYTF,TGTGCCAGTCGCAGGGTGGGAGGCTACACCTTC
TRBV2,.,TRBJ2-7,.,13,CASSLRESYEQYF,TGTGCCAGCAGTCTCAGGGAATCCTACGAGCAGTACTTC
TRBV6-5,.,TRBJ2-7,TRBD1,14,CASSRQGTAYEQYF,TGTGCCAGCAGTCGACAGGGGACAGCCTACGAGCAGTACTTC
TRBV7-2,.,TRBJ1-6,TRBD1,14,CASRVRQGNSPLHF,TGTGCCAGCAGAGTGAGACAGGGAAATTCACCCCTCCACTTT
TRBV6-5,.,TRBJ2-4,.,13,CASSMPGTRIQYF,TGTGCCAGCAGTATGCCCGGGACTCGCATTCAGTACTTC
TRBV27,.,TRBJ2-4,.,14,CASSPDTAKNIQYF,TGTGCCAGCAGTCCCGACACAGCCAAAAACATTCAGTACTTC
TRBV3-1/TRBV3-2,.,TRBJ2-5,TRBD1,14,CASSQRQGVETQYF,TGTGCCAGCAGCCAAAGACAGGGCGTGGAGACCCAGTACTTC
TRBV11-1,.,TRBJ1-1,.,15,CASSLMSDRNTEAFF,TGTGCCAGCAGCTTAATGAGCGACCGGAACACTGAAGCTTTCTTT
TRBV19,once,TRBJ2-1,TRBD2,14,CASSIAGGLGEQFF,TGTGCCAGTAGTATAGCGGGGGGGCTCGGTGAGCAGTTCTTC
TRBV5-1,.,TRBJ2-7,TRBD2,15,CASSLVPSGSYEQYF,TGCGCCAGCAGCTTGGTTCCTAGCGGGAGCTACGAGCAGTACTTC
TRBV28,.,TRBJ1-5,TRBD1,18,CASSKQGAREGWNQPQHF,TGTGCCAGCAGCAAACAGGGGGCGAGAGAGGGGTGGAATCAGCCCCAGCATTTT
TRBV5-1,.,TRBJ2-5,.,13,CASSLGGQETQYF,TGCGCCAGCAGCTTGGGCGGTCAAGAGACCCAGTACTTC
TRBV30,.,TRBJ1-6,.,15,CAWRGVTLYNSPLHF,TGTGCCTGGAGGGGCGTGACACTCTATAATTCACCCCTCCACTTT
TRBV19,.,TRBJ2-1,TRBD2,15,CASRPGLAGRDEQFF,TGTGCCAGTAGGCCTGGACTAGCGGGGAGGGATGAGCAGTTCTTC
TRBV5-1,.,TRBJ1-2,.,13,CASSREQGYGYTF,TGCGCCAGCAGCCGCGAACAGGGCTATGGCTACACCTTC